This T cell receptor beta chain was documented in a study of blood T cell repertoires in COVID-19. Study details: The study drew acute and convalescent COVID-19 samples from the United States, Italy and Spain.

The CDR3 has 15 amino acids. Germline CDR1 and CDR2: MDHEN and SYDVKM. The V segment lost 8 bases and the J segment 5 bases; nucleotides outside the gene matches: 9. Authors' analysis steps: Estimates of nucleated cell counts were drawn from the amplification of reference gene primers. The table came from immunoSEQ multiplex PCR; TCRdb's copy has only in-frame clones and leaves some out. The V and J calls and clone size come from that table; D and trimming were worked out from the DNA. Among roughly 380,000 clones, 70% to 90% were seen once, and the ten largest hold roughly 1.6%. This clonotype was obtained from a woman in her 40s with COVID-19, enrolled during active disease. Input material: peripheral blood. The V and J genes are TRBV28 and TRBJ2-5, with TRBD2 matching 12 bases. The CDR3 is CASGLAGGPTETQYF. For the CDR3, the DNA is TGTGCCAGCGGGCTAGCGGGAGGGCCGACCGAGACCCAGTACTTC.